The 9 T cell receptor beta chains presented below share a single source sample, sequenced in a study of identical twins. One entry per CDR3 protein results from TCRdb running MiXCR on the 5' RACE reads. The sample records 700,000 or so distinct CDR3 sequences, 21% being singletons. The sample was also reused in another study, on T cells expressing NK-cell markers.

Sequenced material: PBMCs. These receptors were obtained from a woman between 18 and 29 years old in good health.

Concerning this clonotype: Germline is not matched at one junction end, which may reflect a read error. The V and J genes are TRBV3-1 and TRBJ1-1; D is possibly TRBD1 (6 bases). CDR3 length: 14 amino acids. Per the germline V gene, CDR1 is LGHDT and CDR2 is YNNKEL (reference sequence). The CDR3 protein is CASRQGGMNTEAFF. In DNA form, the CDR3 reads TGTGCCAGCAGACAAGGGGGTATGAACACTGAAGCTTTCTTT.

V usage is TRBV27 and J usage is TRBJ2-7; 16 bases are a match to TRBD2. CDR3 length: 18 amino acids. Germline CDR1 and CDR2: MNHEY and SMNVEV (reference sequence). V trimming: 6 bases; J trimming: 7 bases; junction bases outside the gene matches: 15. CDR3 region: CASSKGTSGRARTSEQYF. CDR3 nucleotide sequence: TGTGCCAGCAGCAAAGGGACTAGCGGGAGGGCCCGTACCTCTGAGCAGTACTTC.

The genes are TRBV3-1 and TRBJ2-5, with a weak D call TRBD1 (6 bases). Per the germline V gene, CDR1 is LGHDT and CDR2 is YNNKEL (reference sequence). The CDR3 runs to 18 residues. V lost 0 bases and J lost 5, with 22 bases in between. CDR3 DNA sequence: TGTGCCAGCAGCCAAGATCGGCTGGAGTGGGGGCGAGGGGAGACCCAGTACTTC. It translates to CASSQDRLEWGRGETQYF.

This clonotype was counted ten times or more. This rearrangement joins TRBV4-2 to TRBJ2-7; 7 nucleotides align to TRBD1. CDR3 length equals 14 residues. V shed 1 base and J 4 bases; nucleotides not matched to a gene: 4. Germline V gene lookup returns CDR1 LGHNA and CDR2 YNFKEQ. CDR3 DNA: TGTGCCAGCAGCCAAGCAGAGGGGGCTTACGAGCAGTACTTC. Encoded protein: CASSQAEGAYEQYF.

This rearrangement joins TRBV9 to TRBJ2-3; D call uncertain. V dropped 4 bases and J dropped 6 bases, with 9 bases sitting between them. CDR1 SGDLS and CDR2 YYNGEE come from the germline V gene. CDR3 length: 12 residues. Here the CDR3 reads CASSPWADTQYF. The CDR3 nucleotides are TGTGCCAGCAGCCCCTGGGCCGATACGCAGTATTTT.

The chain is built from TRBV20-1 and TRBJ2-1, with 10 positions matching TRBD2. This CDR3 spans 17 amino acids. Germline lookup yields CDR1 DFQATT and CDR2 SNEGSKA (reference sequence). The V gene end was trimmed by 0 bases and the J gene end by 3 bases; junction bases not matched to a gene: 8. The CDR3 here is CSARDRTSGDHYNEQFF. The DNA for the CDR3 is TGCAGTGCTAGAGATCGAACTAGCGGGGACCACTACAATGAGCAGTTCTTC.

This clonotype occurred many times. V is TRBV12-3 or TRBV12-4 and J is TRBJ2-4, with 9 nucleotides matching TRBD1. J gave up 3 bases and V 5 bases, and 8 bases lay outside the gene matches. CDR3 length equals 16 residues. The CDR3 sequence: CASSPTGGAVKNIQYF. For the CDR3, the DNA is TGTGCCAGCAGTCCCACAGGGGGCGCAGTCAAAAACATTCAGTACTTC.

This clonotype has more than one count but fewer than ten. The junction shows a germline mismatch at one end, possibly a read error. The chain uses TRBV5-1 and TRBJ2-7; 9 bases agree with TRBD2. Germline V gene lookup returns CDR1 SGHRS and CDR2 YFSETQ. This CDR3 has 15 residues. The CDR3 nucleotides are TGCGCCAGTAGCTTGGCACCTAGCGGGACCTACGAGCAGTACTTC. Protein: CASSLAPSGTYEQYF.

This clonotype has just a few counts. The chain is built from TRBV20-1 and TRBJ2-1; D gene unclear. The V end lost 3 bases, the J end lost 0 bases, and 9 bases lay between the germline ends. The germline V gene encodes CDR1 DFQATT and CDR2 SNEGSKA (reference sequence). This CDR3 has 14 amino acids. DNA for the CDR3: TGCAGTGCTAGGGGCCCGGACTCCTACAATGAGCAGTTCTTC. It is translated as CSARGPDSYNEQFF.